Below are 27 T cell receptor beta chains sequenced from a single sample in a study of T-cell reconstitution after alpha-beta-depleted transplantation in children. Unique molecular identifiers were used to barcode this TCRbeta library. TCRdb independently ran MiXCR on the PCR reads; one entry per CDR3 protein. The table records 550,000 to 600,000 distinct CDR3 sequences, more than 20% of them present only once. This sample comprised PBMCs, mostly from graft donor cells, obtained 360 days after TCRalphabeta/CD19-depleted stem cell transplant. These receptor sequences come from a boy under two years old who had a stem cell transplant for acute myeloid leukemia, so the T cells may come from the graft donor.

This clonotype was seen many times. V is TRBV6-5 and J is TRBJ1-2; no clear D. Trimming removed 0 bases at V and 4 bases at J, with 9 bases between. Germline V lookup: CDR1 MNHEY, CDR2 SVGAGI. This CDR3 comprises 14 residues. CDR3 region: CASSYSLDSYGYTF. CDR3 sequence (DNA): TGTGCCAGCAGTTACTCGCTGGATTCCTATGGCTACACCTTC.

This clonotype was seen a few times. The chain uses TRBV7-2 and TRBJ2-3, with 10 bases aligning to TRBD2. Germline V lookup: CDR1 SGHTA, CDR2 FQGNSA. Germline trimming cut 0 bases from V and 1 base from J; bases unmatched to any gene: 1. This CDR3 contains 16 residues. CDR3: CASSLASGGGTDTQYF. The CDR3 DNA is TGTGCCAGCAGCTTAGCAAGCGGGGGGGGCACAGATACGCAGTATTTT. The full variable domain, with the rest looked up from reference TRBV7-2 and TRBJ2-3, is GAGVSQSPSNKVTEKGKDVELRCDPISGHTALYWYRQSLGQGLEFLIYFQGNSAPDKSGLPSDRFSAERTGGSVSTLTIQRTQQEDSAVYLCASSLASGGGTDTQYFGPGTRLTVL.

The chain combines TRBV7-2 with TRBJ1-4; D ambiguous. V gave up 5 bases and J gave up 0 bases, with 7 bases separating them. The CDR3 sequence is 14 residues long. The germline gives CDR1 SGHTA, CDR2 FQGNSA. The chain's CDR3 is CASSIDATNEKLFF. As DNA, the CDR3 is TGTGCCAGCAGCATAGATGCAACTAATGAAAAACTGTTTTTT.

The count of this clonotype is one. J is TRBJ2-4 and V is TRBV5-1; D could derive from TRBD1 or TRBD2 (5 bases each). The length of the CDR3 is 15 residues. V lost 4 bases, J lost 7 bases, and 18 bases lay in between. Germline V gene data show CDR1 as SGHRS and CDR2 as YFSETQ. The CDR3 spells CASSAPGPRRNIQYF. In DNA, the CDR3 is TGCGCCAGCAGCGCGCCGGGGCCGAGACGGAACATTCAGTACTTC. Full variable domain (rest looked up from reference TRBV5-1 and TRBJ2-4): KAGVTQTPRYLIKTRGQQVTLSCSPISGHRSVSWYQQTPGQGLQFLFEYFSETQRNKGNFPGRFSGRQFSNSRSEMNVSTLELGDSALYLCASSAPGPRRNIQYFGAGTRLSVL.

The chain links TRBV6-2 or TRBV6-3 to TRBJ2-2; 8 positions agree with TRBD2. CDR3 length: 14 amino acids. J was trimmed by 6 bases and V by 7 bases; bases with no gene match: 7. CDR1 is MNHEY and CDR2 is SVGEGT in the germline V gene. The CDR3: CASTLRGGPGELFF. The CDR3 nucleotides read TGTGCCAGCACTCTACGGGGGGGCCCCGGGGAGCTGTTTTTT.

In DNA form, the CDR3 reads TGTGCCACCACCCCGTGGGGCGATGAGCAGTTCTTC. Encoded protein: CATTPWGDEQFF. J is TRBJ2-1 and V is TRBV7-9; possibly TRBD1 for D (5 bases). Germline V gene sequence: CDR1 SEHNR, CDR2 FQNEAQ (reference sequence). V was clipped by 10 bases and J by 8 bases, with 15 bases between them. The CDR3 loop spans 12 amino acids.

The V call is TRBV4-1, the J call TRBJ1-5; 7 positions match TRBD1. Germline V gene lookup returns CDR1 MGHRA and CDR2 YSYEKL. CDR3 length equals 13 residues. Trimming took 0 bases from V and 12 from J; bases not matched to a gene: 5. CDR3 region: CASSQDWAGGQHF. The CDR3 bases are TGCGCCAGCAGCCAAGATTGGGCAGGGGGCCAGCATTTT.

J is TRBJ1-1 and V is TRBV25-1; D is unresolved. CDR3 length equals 12 residues. Germline values: CDR1 MGHDK, CDR2 SYGVNS. The ends were cut back, 3 bases at V and 6 bases at J, with 8 bases in the middle. The CDR3 loop is CASSDRWAEAFF. For the CDR3, the DNA is TGTGCCAGCAGTGATCGATGGGCTGAAGCTTTCTTT.

The chain has TRBV6-5 and TRBJ2-3, with TRBD2 matching 7 bases. Germline V gene data show CDR1 as MNHEY and CDR2 as SVGAGI. J lost 1 base, V lost 0 bases, and 1 base had no gene match. The CDR3 is 15 residues long. The CDR3 region is CASSYSLAGTDTQYF. CDR3 nucleotide sequence: TGTGCCAGCAGTTACTCCCTAGCGGGCACAGATACGCAGTATTTT.

This clonotype was recorded a few times. The rearrangement joins TRBV5-1 to TRBJ2-7, with TRBD2 matching over 7 bases. This CDR3 spans 14 amino acids. Per germline, CDR1 SGHRS and CDR2 YFSETQ. Germline trimming cut 5 bases from V and 0 bases from J; bases unmatched to any gene: 5. The CDR3 loop reads CASRGASGSYEQYF. The CDR3 DNA sequence: TGCGCCAGCAGAGGCGCTAGCGGCTCCTACGAGCAGTACTTC.

This clonotype showed up many times. The chain joins TRBV10-3 to TRBJ2-7, with 7 bases matching TRBD1. CDR1 and CDR2 (germline): ENHRY, SYGVKD. V was pared by 4 bases and J by 3 bases, with 12 bases of the junction left unmatched. The CDR3 extends over 16 amino acids. CDR3 nucleotides: TGTGCCATCAGTGGAGGGCAGGGGGTTCCCATCTACGAGCAGTACGTC. Amino acids: CAISGGQGVPIYEQYV.

The sample holds a few counts of this clonotype. V usage is TRBV5-1 and J usage is TRBJ2-7; 7 nucleotides match TRBD1. The V gene end was trimmed by 1 base and the J gene end by 5 bases; junction bases not matched to a gene: 6. The CDR3 is 14 amino acids. From germline, CDR1 is SGHRS and CDR2 YFSETQ. The CDR3 sequence is CASSLIAGGDEQYV. DNA for the CDR3: TGCGCCAGCAGCTTGATCGCAGGGGGTGACGAGCAGTACGTC.

This clonotype has a count of ten or more. The chain has TRBV5-6 and TRBJ1-1, with no clear D. Germline values: CDR1 SGHDT, CDR2 YYEEEE. The V gene lost 5 bases and the J gene lost 3 bases, with 11 bases spanning the gap. The CDR3 runs to 13 residues. The CDR3 coding sequence is TGTGCCAGCAGTCGGCTTTCGGACACTGAAGCTTTCTTT. This encodes CASSRLSDTEAFF.

The CDR3 reads CASSLVPQVLGTNEQFF. The CDR3 region has the DNA TGTGCCAGCAGCTTAGTTCCCCAAGTTCTAGGCACCAATGAGCAGTTCTTC. This chain joins TRBV11-1 and TRBJ2-1; D gene ambiguous. V was cut by 1 base and J by 6 bases, with 19 bases left in between. The germline V gene has CDR1 SGHAT and CDR2 FQDESV (reference sequence). The CDR3 loop spans 17 amino acids.

The table lists this clonotype with a few counts. The rearrangement uses TRBV12-3 or TRBV12-4 and TRBJ2-2, with 8 nucleotides matching TRBD1. The CDR3 runs 15 residues. The V gene end was trimmed by 5 bases and the J gene end by 5 bases; junction bases not matched to a gene: 7. In DNA, the CDR3 is TGTGCCAGCAGTCGCGGGACAGGCAGGACCGGGGAGCTGTTTTTT. This sequence encodes CASSRGTGRTGELFF.

In its sample, this clonotype was seen many times. This chain uses TRBV11-3 with TRBJ2-7, with 9 bases lining up with TRBD1. J lost 1 base, V lost 6 bases, and 4 bases had no gene match. The CDR3 sequence is 14 residues long. CDR1 is SGHNT, CDR2 YENEEA, per germline. DNA for the CDR3: TGTGCCAGCAGTGGCGGGACAGGGTCCTACGAGCAGTACTTC. The encoded protein is CASSGGTGSYEQYF.

The rearrangement joins TRBV11-3 to TRBJ2-3; the D is unclear. There are 12 residues in the CDR3. Trimming pared 2 bases from V and 6 bases from J, leaving 6 bases between. The germline V gene has CDR1 SGHNT and CDR2 YENEEA. The CDR3 DNA reads TGTGCCAGCAGCTTACACGAGGATACGCAGTATTTT. It specifies CASSLHEDTQYF.

This clonotype occurred once. The rearrangement links TRBV11-2 to TRBJ2-5; D is unclear. The CDR3 spans 13 residues. Looked up from germline, CDR1 is SGHAT and CDR2 is FQNNGV. With 6 bases removed from V and 5 bases from J, the gap between germline ends came to 13 bases. CDR3 sequence reads: CASSQPRPETQYF. The CDR3, as DNA: TGTGCCAGCAGTCAGCCCCGGCCGGAGACCCAGTACTTC.

This clonotype turned up a few times. The genes are TRBV10-3 and TRBJ1-1; D is undetermined. CDR3 size: 13 residues. Trimming pared 5 bases from V and 0 bases from J, leaving 7 bases between. Germline CDR1 is ENHRY and CDR2 is SYGVKD. The CDR3 DNA follows: TGTGCCATCAGTCCGGACCTGAACACTGAAGCTTTCTTT. Translated: CAISPDLNTEAFF.

This chain uses TRBV21-1 with TRBJ2-7. TRBV21-1 is described as a pseudogene. The CDR3 runs 15 residues. CDR3 region: CASSKATDPSYEQYV. The CDR3 nucleotides read TGTGCCAGCAGCAAAGCTACGGACCCAAGCTACGAGCAGTACGTC.

This clonotype appeared a few times. The rearrangement links TRBV4-2 to TRBJ2-1; 7 bases map to TRBD1. V shed 4 bases, J shed 4 bases, and the junction held 10 bases outside the gene matches. This CDR3 contains 16 residues. Germline-derived CDR1 and CDR2 are LGHNA and YNFKEQ. The CDR3 bases are TGTGCCAGCAGCCTGCCCGACAGGGTAGTATACAATGAGCAGTTCTTC. Amino acid sequence: CASSLPDRVVYNEQFF.

This chain links TRBV20-1 with TRBJ2-2, with D tentatively TRBD1 (6 bases). Germline loops: CDR1 DFQATT, CDR2 SNEGSKA (reference sequence). V lost 0 bases, J lost 1 base, and 12 bases lay in between. CDR3 length: 16 amino acids. The CDR3, as DNA: TGCAGTGCTAGAGACGCCGGGACACTGAACACCGGGGAGCTGTTTTTT. It translates to CSARDAGTLNTGELFF.

This clonotype was recorded at least ten times. The genes are TRBV28 and TRBJ2-1; 7 nucleotides match TRBD1. Germline lookup yields CDR1 MDHEN and CDR2 SYDVKM. The CDR3 extends over 17 amino acids. With V trimmed by 2 bases and J by 0 bases, 7 bases remained unmatched. CDR3 coding DNA: TGTGCCAGCAGTTTACCCACACAGGGGAGCTCCTACAATGAGCAGTTCTTC. Amino acid sequence: CASSLPTQGSSYNEQFF.

A few counts support this clonotype. V and J are TRBV27 and TRBJ2-7; a weak D match, TRBD1 (6 bases). The V gene's germline CDR1 is MNHEY and CDR2 SMNVEV (reference sequence). CDR3 size: 15 residues. The V end lost 2 bases, the J end lost 1 base, and 12 bases lay between the germline ends. In DNA form, the CDR3 reads TGTGCCAGCAGTTTAACGGGGCAGGGGTCCTACGAGCAGTACTTC. Residues: CASSLTGQGSYEQYF.

The sample holds many counts of this clonotype. The chain joins TRBV20-1 to TRBJ1-5; a weak D match, TRBD1 (5 bases). The CDR3 is made up of 17 amino acids. Per germline, CDR1 DFQATT and CDR2 SNEGSKA (reference sequence). V dropped 0 bases and J dropped 2 bases, with 17 bases sitting between them. CDR3 protein: CSARDGGGSAGNQPQHF. CDR3 bases: TGCAGTGCTAGAGATGGGGGGGGGTCAGCTGGCAATCAGCCCCAGCATTTT.

This chain joins TRBV11-2 and TRBJ2-4, with a weak D call TRBD2 (5 bases). The CDR3 is 16 residues long. Germline values: CDR1 SGHAT, CDR2 FQNNGV. V gave up 2 bases and J gave up 6 bases, with 17 bases separating them. CDR3 bases: TGTGCCAGCAGCTTACTCCTCAGACCGGGAAGAAACATTCAGTACTTC. Residues: CASSLLLRPGRNIQYF.

The chain uses TRBV11-3 and TRBJ2-3; 10 bases align to TRBD2. Germline CDR1 SGHNT, CDR2 YENEEA. V shed 8 bases and J 8 bases; nucleotides not matched to a gene: 7. The CDR3 is made up of 13 amino acids. The CDR3 DNA reads TGTGCCAGCGACAGCGGGGGGGCCGTTACGCAGTATTTT. This sequence encodes CASDSGGAVTQYF.